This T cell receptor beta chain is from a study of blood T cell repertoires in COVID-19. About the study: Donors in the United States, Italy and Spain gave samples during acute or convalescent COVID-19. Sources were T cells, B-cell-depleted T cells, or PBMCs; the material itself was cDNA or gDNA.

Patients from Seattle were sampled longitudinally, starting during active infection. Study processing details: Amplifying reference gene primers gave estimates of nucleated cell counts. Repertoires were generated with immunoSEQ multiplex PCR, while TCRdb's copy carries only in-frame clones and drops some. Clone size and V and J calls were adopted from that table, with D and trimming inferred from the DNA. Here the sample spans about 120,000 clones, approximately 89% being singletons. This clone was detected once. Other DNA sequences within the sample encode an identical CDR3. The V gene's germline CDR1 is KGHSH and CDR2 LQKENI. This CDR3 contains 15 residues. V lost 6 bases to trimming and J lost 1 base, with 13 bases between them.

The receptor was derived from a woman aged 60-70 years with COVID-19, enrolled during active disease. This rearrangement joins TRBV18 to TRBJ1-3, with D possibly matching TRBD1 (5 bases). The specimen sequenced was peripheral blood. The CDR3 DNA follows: TGTGCCAGCTCGCCCCCCGGGGGTTCTGGAAACACCATATATTTT. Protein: CASSPPGGSGNTIYF. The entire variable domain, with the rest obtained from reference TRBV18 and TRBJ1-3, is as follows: NAGVMQNPRHLVRRRGQEARLRCSPMKGHSHVYWYRQLPEEGLKFMVYLQKENIIDESGMPKERFSAEFPKEGPSILRIQQVVRGDSAAYFCASSPPGGSGNTIYFGEGSWLTVV.